These 28 T cell receptor beta chains share one sample of origin, sequenced in a study of blood T cell repertoires in COVID-19. The data were produced by immunoSEQ multiplex PCR, yet TCRdb's version contains in-frame clones alone and is incomplete. In the table there are about 260,000 clones, about nine tenths of which are singletons. The sequencing sample was made of peripheral blood. These receptor sequences come from a woman aged 40 to 49 who had recovered from COVID-19.

This chain connects TRBV7-9 to TRBJ2-5; 9 nucleotides match TRBD2. V shed 5 bases and J 5 bases; nucleotides not matched to a gene: 9. This CDR3 contains 15 residues. In germline, CDR1 is SEHNR, CDR2 FQNEAQ (reference sequence). CDR3: CASSPEGLAWETQYF. The CDR3 nucleotides read TGTGCCAGCAGCCCGGAGGGACTAGCTTGGGAGACCCAGTACTTC.

The J gene is TRBJ1-2, the V gene TRBV2, with D uncertain. In germline, CDR1 is SNHLY, CDR2 FYNNEI. The V end was cut by 5 bases, the J end by 2 bases, with 21 bases between. CDR3 length: 17 amino acids. CDR3 loop: CASSLQAAGGGNYGYTF. In DNA form, the CDR3 reads TGTGCCAGCAGTCTCCAGGCGGCGGGAGGCGGGAACTATGGCTACACCTTC.

This clone was found a few times. The V gene is TRBV2, the J gene TRBJ2-7; TRBD1 aligns across 7 bases. Trimming took 10 bases from V and 2 from J; bases not matched to a gene: 11. The CDR3 length is 14 residues. In germline, CDR1 is SNHLY, CDR2 FYNNEI. In DNA form, the CDR3 reads TGTGCCACCGACCCCGGGACAGAAACCTACGAGCAGTACTTC. Translating gives CATDPGTETYEQYF.

In its sample, this clone was seen a few times. J is TRBJ2-7 and V is TRBV5-5, with 9 bases aligning to TRBD1. Germline CDR1 and CDR2: SGHKS and YYEKEE (reference sequence). Trimming at V came to 0 bases and at J to 6 bases, leaving 4 bases not matched to a gene. This CDR3 spans 14 amino acids. CDR3 nucleotides: TGTGCCAGCAGCTTGGGGACAGGGGCAGGCGAGCAGTACTTC. This gives the protein CASSLGTGAGEQYF.

The chain employs TRBV4-3 and TRBJ2-7; TRBD2 matches at 8 bases. The CDR3 loop spans 17 amino acids. Germline values: CDR1 LGHNA, CDR2 YSLEER. The J segment lost 0 bases and the V segment lost 0 bases, leaving 7 bases of the junction unmatched. As DNA, the CDR3 is TGCGCCAGCAGCCAAGATCTGCTAGCGGGCTTCTCCTACGAGCAGTACTTC. Its translation is CASSQDLLAGFSYEQYF.

This chain joins TRBV19 and TRBJ1-1; a weak D match, TRBD1 (6 bases). V dropped 2 bases and J dropped 0 bases, with 10 bases sitting between them. This CDR3 has 15 amino acids. Per germline, CDR1 LNHDA and CDR2 SQIVND (reference sequence). The CDR3 DNA reads as TGTGCCAGTAGTATACCGGGACACCTGAACACTGAAGCTTTCTTT. Protein sequence: CASSIPGHLNTEAFF.

The V gene is TRBV6-5, the J gene TRBJ1-1; D is uncertain. CDR1 and CDR2 (germline): MNHEY, SVGAGI. The CDR3 has 16 amino acids. V was pared by 0 bases and J by 0 bases, with 11 bases between. DNA of the CDR3: TGTGCCAGCAGTTACTCACGCTCGGGGATGAACACTGAAGCTTTCTTT. Protein: CASSYSRSGMNTEAFF.

This chain links TRBV6-5 with TRBJ2-7; D not certain. V was pared by 8 bases and J by 2 bases, with 7 bases between. The germline V gene encodes CDR1 MNHEY and CDR2 SVGAGI. This CDR3 is built from 11 residues. The CDR3 sequence: CASLVAYEQYF. CDR3 nucleotide sequence: TGTGCCAGCCTAGTCGCCTACGAGCAGTACTTC.

In its sample, this clone was seen many times. The chain joins TRBV5-6 to TRBJ1-2; D not certain. Germline CDR1 is SGHDT and CDR2 is YYEEEE. With 0 bases removed from V and 5 bases from J, the gap between germline ends came to 17 bases. This CDR3 contains 16 residues. CDR3 bases: TGTGCCAGCAGCTTGGCCGTCGGCAGGATAGGATATGGCTACACCTTC. Its protein is CASSLAVGRIGYGYTF.

This clone showed up just a few times. The chain is built from TRBV7-9 and TRBJ2-7; unclear D gene. Trimming removed 1 base from V and 3 bases from J, with 7 bases in between. Germline V CDR1 and CDR2: SEHNR, FQNEAQ (reference sequence). This CDR3 has 13 amino acids. In DNA, the CDR3 is TGTGCCAGCAGCTTAGAGTACAGCTACGAGCAGTACTTC. It is translated as CASSLEYSYEQYF.

This sequence joins TRBV10-1 and TRBJ2-1, with 10 bases matching TRBD1. This CDR3 has 15 residues. V trimming: 7 bases; J trimming: 6 bases; junction bases outside the gene matches: 9. Germline values: CDR1 WNHNN, CDR2 SYGVQD (reference sequence). Here the CDR3 DNA reads TGCGCCAGCACTTCACCGAGGACAGGGGGCAATGAGCAGTTCTTC. Translating gives CASTSPRTGGNEQFF.

J is TRBJ1-4 and V is TRBV2; maybe TRBD1 (5 bases). V was shortened by 2 bases and J by 12 bases, with 13 bases between the two germline ends. The CDR3 covers 13 residues. Germline CDR1 is SNHLY and CDR2 is FYNNEI. The CDR3 nucleotides are TGTGCCAGCAGTGAACTGGGACTGGGGGAACTGTTTTTT. Translated, it gives CASSELGLGELFF.

This clone came up once. V gene TRBV7-2 combines with J gene TRBJ1-2, with D possibly TRBD1 on 6 matching bases. V lost 5 bases and J lost 4, with 11 bases in between. From germline, CDR1 is SGHTA and CDR2 FQGNSA. There are 13 residues in the CDR3. The CDR3 nucleotides read TGTGCCAGCAGCCCGGACAGATTCTATGGCTACACCTTC. It is translated as CASSPDRFYGYTF.

A remark on this clone: The sample carries other DNA sequences with the same CDR3. The chain joins TRBV5-1 to TRBJ2-2; the D gene is possibly TRBD2 (7 bases). Trimming cost V 0 bases and J 2 bases, with 11 bases left between them. CDR3 length equals 16 residues. In germline, CDR1 is SGHRS, CDR2 YFSETQ. The CDR3 DNA follows: TGCGCCAGCAGCTTGGAAGGGGGGGCAAACACCGGGGAGCTGTTTTTT. It specifies CASSLEGGANTGELFF.

This clone was seen more than once but under ten times. V is TRBV10-3 and J is TRBJ2-5; D is ambiguous. Per the germline V gene, CDR1 is ENHRY and CDR2 is SYGVKD. Trimming took 6 bases from V and 1 from J, leaving 3 bases between them. This CDR3 spans 11 amino acids. The CDR3 spells CAIRAQETQYF. CDR3 sequence (DNA): TGTGCCATCAGGGCCCAAGAGACCCAGTACTTC.

The chain uses TRBV30 and TRBJ1-5; TRBD1 might be the D (6 bases). Germline V gives CDR1 GTSNPN, CDR2 SVGIG (reference sequence). The CDR3 length is 13 residues. Trimming took off 5 bases at V and 6 bases at J, with 14 bases between the two ends. In nucleotides, the CDR3 is TGTGCCTGGGCCCCGGACAGAGGTCAGCCCCAGCATTTT. It yields the protein CAWAPDRGQPQHF.

The sample holds a few counts of this clone. The chain has TRBV2 and TRBJ2-7; TRBD1 matches 8 bases. The J segment lost 2 bases and the V segment lost 7 bases, leaving 13 bases of the junction unmatched. CDR1 is SNHLY and CDR2 is FYNNEI in the germline V gene. This CDR3 contains 16 residues. The CDR3 here is CASTESRDRYTYEQYF. The DNA for the CDR3 is TGTGCCAGCACCGAATCACGGGACAGGTACACCTACGAGCAGTACTTC.

The chain has TRBV7-8 and TRBJ1-1; 9 bases are a match to TRBD1. The CDR3 has 13 amino acids. CDR1 and CDR2 (germline): SGHVS, FQNEAQ. V shed 3 bases, J shed 5 bases, and the junction held 1 base outside the gene matches. CDR3 sequence (DNA): TGTGCCAGCAGCTTCGGACAGGGGACTGAAGCTTTCTTT. Encoded protein: CASSFGQGTEAFF.

The chain has TRBV10-1 and TRBJ1-2; D may be TRBD1 (6 bases). Germline assignment: CDR1 WNHNN and CDR2 SYGVQD (reference sequence). V was pared by 2 bases and J by 2 bases, with 6 bases between. The CDR3 loop spans 13 amino acids. The CDR3 sequence is CASSEGQNYGYTF. In DNA form, the CDR3 reads TGCGCCAGCAGTGAGGGACAGAACTATGGCTACACCTTC.

This clone came up once. This chain links TRBV18 with TRBJ1-2; D is unclear. Germline-derived CDR1 and CDR2 are KGHSH and LQKENI. The CDR3 is 14 amino acids. Trimming cost V 3 bases and J 2 bases, with 10 bases left between them. The CDR3 spells CASSPEAANYGYTF. The CDR3 DNA reads as TGTGCCAGCTCACCGGAGGCCGCAAACTATGGCTACACCTTC.

A few counts support this clone. The J gene is TRBJ1-3, the V gene TRBV6-5, with D possibly being TRBD1 (6 bases). The CDR3 is 15 residues long. Germline CDR1 reads MNHEY; CDR2 reads SVGAGI. V dropped 4 bases and J dropped 0 bases, with 10 bases sitting between them. The CDR3: CASSLQGFSGNTIYF. For the CDR3, the DNA is TGTGCCAGCAGTTTACAGGGCTTCTCTGGAAACACCATATATTTT.

The chain is built from TRBV11-2 and TRBJ2-3; D is unclear. The germline V and J ends were trimmed by 5 bases and 1 base, with 10 bases remaining between them. This CDR3 spans 14 amino acids. Germline V lookup: CDR1 SGHAT, CDR2 FQNNGV. The CDR3, as DNA: TGTGCCAGCAGCCCGACTTCGGGCACAGATACGCAGTATTTT. This codes for CASSPTSGTDTQYF.

The rearrangement links TRBV19 to TRBJ1-5; D is unresolved. Trimming cost V 5 bases and J 4 bases, with 15 bases left between them. Germline V gene sequence: CDR1 LNHDA, CDR2 SQIVND (reference sequence). CDR3 length: 15 residues. DNA for the CDR3: TGTGCCAGTAGTCCTTTGGAAAGGAGAAATCAGCCCCAGCATTTT. This sequence encodes CASSPLERRNQPQHF.

This chain joins TRBV30 and TRBJ1-1, with D unresolved. Per germline, CDR1 GTSNPN and CDR2 SVGIG (reference sequence). V was clipped by 0 bases and J by 8 bases, with 10 bases between them. This CDR3 spans 12 amino acids. The CDR3 loop is CAWSVYVGEAFF. CDR3 coding DNA: TGTGCCTGGAGTGTATACGTCGGGGAAGCTTTCTTT.

The sample holds one count of this clone. V gene TRBV15 combines with J gene TRBJ1-4, with 9 bases that match TRBD1. Germline V gene data show CDR1 as LNHNV and CDR2 as YYDKDF (reference sequence). The CDR3 is 14 amino acids. V lost 3 bases, J lost 6 bases, and 2 bases stayed unmatched. In DNA, the CDR3 is TGTGCCACCAGCAGCCGGACAGGGGATGAAAAACTGTTTTTT. This encodes CATSSRTGDEKLFF.

The CDR3, as DNA: TGTGCCAGCAGTGACGGGACAGGGGCAGATACGCAGTATTTT. Protein: CASSDGTGADTQYF. V usage is TRBV6-4 and J usage is TRBJ2-3; 10 nucleotides agree with TRBD1. V dropped 2 bases and J dropped 4; count of bases not matched to a gene: 0. From germline, CDR1 is MRHNA and CDR2 SNTAGT. This CDR3 is built from 14 residues.

This chain joins TRBV19 and TRBJ2-2, with D perhaps matching TRBD1 (6 bases). Germline CDR1 LNHDA, CDR2 SQIVND (reference sequence). V was shortened by 5 bases and J by 6 bases, with 19 bases between the two germline ends. The CDR3 is 16 amino acids. The CDR3 DNA sequence: TGTGCCAGTAGTCCGTGGGACACAATCAGGCCCGGGGAGCTGTTTTTT. This gives the protein CASSPWDTIRPGELFF. The variable domain in full, completed from reference TRBV19 and TRBJ2-2, reads DGGITQSPKYLFRKEGQNVTLSCEQNLNHDAMYWYRQDPGQGLRLIYYSQIVNDFQKGDIAEGYSVSREKKESFPLTVTSAQKNPTAFYLCASSPWDTIRPGELFFGEGSRLTVL.

The gene calls are TRBV18 and TRBJ1-3; D is undetermined. Looked up from germline, CDR1 is KGHSH and CDR2 is LQKENI. CDR3 length: 14 residues. Trimming cost V 4 bases and J 0 bases, with 7 bases left between them. The CDR3 sequence is CASSRVSSGNTIYF. CDR3 bases: TGTGCCAGCTCACGTGTGAGCTCTGGAAACACCATATATTTT.